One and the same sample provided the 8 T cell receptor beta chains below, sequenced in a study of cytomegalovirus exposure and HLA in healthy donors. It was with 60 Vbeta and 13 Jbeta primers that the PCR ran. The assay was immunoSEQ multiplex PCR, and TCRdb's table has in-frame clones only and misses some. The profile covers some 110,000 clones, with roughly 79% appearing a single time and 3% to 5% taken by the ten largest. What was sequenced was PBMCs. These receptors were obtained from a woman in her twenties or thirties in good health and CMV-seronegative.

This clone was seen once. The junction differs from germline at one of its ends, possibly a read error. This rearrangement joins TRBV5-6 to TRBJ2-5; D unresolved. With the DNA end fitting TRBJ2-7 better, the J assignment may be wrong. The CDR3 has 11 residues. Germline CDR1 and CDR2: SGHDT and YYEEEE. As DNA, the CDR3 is TGTGCCAGCAGGTTGGGATACGAGCAGTACTTC. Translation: CASRLGYEQYF.

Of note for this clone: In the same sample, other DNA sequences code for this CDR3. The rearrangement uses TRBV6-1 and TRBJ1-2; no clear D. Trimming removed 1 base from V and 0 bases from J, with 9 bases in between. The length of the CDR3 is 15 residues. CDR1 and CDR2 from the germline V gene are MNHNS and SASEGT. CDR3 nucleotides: TGTGCCAGCAGTGAAGAGAGTGGAGCTAACTATGGCTACACCTTC. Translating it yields CASSEESGANYGYTF.

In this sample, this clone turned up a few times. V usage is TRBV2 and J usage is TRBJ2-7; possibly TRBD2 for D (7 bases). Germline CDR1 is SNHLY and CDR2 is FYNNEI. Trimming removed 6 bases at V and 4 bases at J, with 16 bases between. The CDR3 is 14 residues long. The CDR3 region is CASRGGEYLYEQYF. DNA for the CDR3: TGTGCCAGCAGAGGGGGGGAGTACTTATACGAGCAGTACTTC.

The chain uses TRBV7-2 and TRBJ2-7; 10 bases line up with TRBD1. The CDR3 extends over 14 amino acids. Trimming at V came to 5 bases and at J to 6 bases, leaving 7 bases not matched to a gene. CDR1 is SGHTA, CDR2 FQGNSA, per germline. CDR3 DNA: TGTGCCAGCAGCCCCGACAGGGGGCGCGGCGAGCAGTACTTC. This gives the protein CASSPDRGRGEQYF.

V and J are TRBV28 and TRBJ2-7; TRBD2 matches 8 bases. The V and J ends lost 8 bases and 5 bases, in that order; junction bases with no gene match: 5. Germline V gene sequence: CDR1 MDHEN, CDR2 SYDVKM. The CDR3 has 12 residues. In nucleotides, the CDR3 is TGTGCCAGCTGGACTAGCAACAACGAGCAGTACTTC. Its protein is CASWTSNNEQYF.

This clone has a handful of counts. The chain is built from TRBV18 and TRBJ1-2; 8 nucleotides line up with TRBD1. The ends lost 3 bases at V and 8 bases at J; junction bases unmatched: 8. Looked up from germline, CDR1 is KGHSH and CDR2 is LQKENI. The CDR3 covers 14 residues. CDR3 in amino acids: CASSPGQGEGGYTF. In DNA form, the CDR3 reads TGTGCCAGCTCACCCGGACAGGGCGAGGGAGGCTACACCTTC.

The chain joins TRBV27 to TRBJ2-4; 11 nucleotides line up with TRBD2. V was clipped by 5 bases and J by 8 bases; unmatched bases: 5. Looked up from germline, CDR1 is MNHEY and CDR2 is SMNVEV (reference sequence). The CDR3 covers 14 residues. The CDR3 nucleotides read TGTGCCAGCAGTCCGGGACTAGCGGTAGACATTCAGTACTTC. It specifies CASSPGLAVDIQYF.

The CDR3 coding sequence is TGCAGCGTAGAGGGGGGGAGCGGGGATACGCAGTATTTT. Its protein product is CSVEGGSGDTQYF. The chain has TRBV29-1 and TRBJ2-3, with D perhaps TRBD2 (7 bases). Germline V gene sequence: CDR1 SQVTM, CDR2 ANQGSEA. V was cut by 6 bases and J by 6 bases, with 16 bases left in between. The CDR3 sequence is 13 residues long.